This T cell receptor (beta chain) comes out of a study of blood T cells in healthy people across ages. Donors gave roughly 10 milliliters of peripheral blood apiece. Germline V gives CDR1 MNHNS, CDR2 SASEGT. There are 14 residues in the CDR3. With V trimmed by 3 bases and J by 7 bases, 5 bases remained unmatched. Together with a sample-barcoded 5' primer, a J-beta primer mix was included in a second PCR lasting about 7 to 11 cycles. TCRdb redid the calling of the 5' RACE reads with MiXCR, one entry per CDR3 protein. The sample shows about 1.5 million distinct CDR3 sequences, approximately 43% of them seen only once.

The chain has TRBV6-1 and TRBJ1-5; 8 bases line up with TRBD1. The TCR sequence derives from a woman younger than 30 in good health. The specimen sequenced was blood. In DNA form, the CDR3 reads TGTGCCAGCAGTGAGACAGGGGAGGGACAGCCCCAGCATTTT. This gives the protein CASSETGEGQPQHF.